The next 26 T cell receptor beta chains were all read from a single sample in a study of T cells expressing NK-cell markers. Following a re-call of the 5' RACE reads, TCRdb has one entry per CDR3 protein and lacks DNA. Reported are 200,000 to 300,000 distinct CDR3 sequences; the ten largest clones contain about 0.4%. The sequenced sample consisted of blood T cells: a sorted CD56 or NKG2C T cell subset, CD4+ or CD8+ T cells, or bulk PBMC T cells (not recorded which). Source of these receptors: a man aged 18 to 29 in good health.

The chain employs TRBV7-6 and TRBJ1-1; absent DNA, TCRdb's TRBD1 call cannot be checked. Germline V gene data show CDR1 as SGHVS and CDR2 as FNYEAQ. The CDR3 contains 15 residues. CDR3 amino acids: CASRRTANEVSEAFF.

The V gene is TRBV28, the J gene TRBJ2-1; the TCRdb D gene call, TRBD1, has no DNA to confirm it. Germline CDR1 and CDR2: MDHEN and SYDVKM. CDR3 size: 15 residues. The CDR3 sequence: CASSLRKGGRNEQFF.

The chain employs TRBV12-3 or TRBV12-4 and TRBJ2-2; with no DNA, the TCRdb D assignment of TRBD2 cannot be verified. The CDR3 is 15 residues long. The CDR3 is CASSLSGRASGELFF.

The chain employs TRBV6-1 and TRBJ1-1; TCRdb proposes TRBD1, but this gene call is untestable without DNA. Germline values: CDR1 MNHNS, CDR2 SASEGT. The CDR3 contains 15 residues. CDR3 sequence reads: CASRLGTAMNTEAFF.

The J gene is TRBJ2-7, the V gene TRBV18; without DNA, the TCRdb call of TRBD2 cannot be checked. The germline V gene encodes CDR1 KGHSH and CDR2 LQKENI. This CDR3 comprises 18 residues. The CDR3 is CASSPGSGTSGSFYEQYF.

The rearrangement uses TRBV20-1 and TRBJ2-1; TCRdb lists TRBD1, though no DNA is available to test this call. The CDR3 is 15 residues long. The V gene's germline CDR1 is DFQATT and CDR2 SNEGSKA (reference sequence). The CDR3 here is CSASNPRQGQNEQFF.

This chain joins TRBV4-1 and TRBJ2-3; there is no DNA to check the TCRdb D call of TRBD1. The CDR3 runs to 14 residues. CDR1 and CDR2 from the germline V gene are MGHRA and YSYEKL. The CDR3 loop reads CASSQDRTLVKQYF.

The chain recombines TRBV5-6 with TRBJ2-1; TCRdb's D call, TRBD2, is unchecked because there is no DNA. This CDR3 comprises 14 residues. The germline V gene has CDR1 SGHDT and CDR2 YYEEEE. The CDR3 loop is CASLRTSGSNEQFF.

The CDR3 here is CASSPRGLSLYNEQFF. This sequence joins TRBV11-2 and TRBJ2-1; lacking DNA, the TRBD1 call made by TCRdb goes unchecked. The germline V gene has CDR1 SGHAT and CDR2 FQNNGV. The CDR3 runs 16 residues.

This chain links TRBV2 with TRBJ2-5. This CDR3 comprises 14 residues. CDR1 and CDR2 from the germline V gene are SNHLY and FYNNEI. CDR3 region: CASDVKRWQETQYF.

The V call is TRBV4-2, the J call TRBJ2-6; no DNA is available, so the TRBD1 call from TCRdb remains unchecked. This CDR3 contains 18 residues. Germline assignment: CDR1 LGHNA and CDR2 YNFKEQ. This chain's CDR3 is CASSHGTGTSDGANVLTF.

This sequence joins TRBV4-3 and TRBJ2-1; as DNA is missing, the TRBD2 call by TCRdb cannot be tested. The germline V gene has CDR1 LGHNA and CDR2 YSLEER. This CDR3 is built from 18 residues. The CDR3 is CASSQDRRARGGVRAQFF.

The chain uses TRBV20-1 and TRBJ2-1; TCRdb designates TRBD1, a call that cannot be tested without DNA. Germline CDR1 is DFQATT and CDR2 is SNEGSKA (reference sequence). CDR3 length equals 15 residues. The CDR3 loop reads CSAKDRNLSYNEQFF.

This rearrangement joins TRBV27 to TRBJ2-2; the D call of TRBD2 rests on TCRdb alone, since no DNA is present to check it. The CDR3 extends over 14 amino acids. From germline, CDR1 is MNHEY and CDR2 SMNVEV (reference sequence). The CDR3 here is CASRLVTGPGELFF.

J is TRBJ2-3 and V is TRBV20-1; no DNA is available, so the TRBD2 call from TCRdb remains unchecked. The CDR3 loop spans 15 amino acids. Germline V lookup: CDR1 DFQATT, CDR2 SNEGSKA (reference sequence). The CDR3 sequence is CSARDLPGGPDTQYF.

The chain uses TRBV7-9 and TRBJ2-1; lacking DNA, the TRBD2 call made by TCRdb goes unchecked. This CDR3 comprises 17 residues. Germline V gene data show CDR1 as SEHNR and CDR2 as FQNEAQ (reference sequence). The CDR3 loop is CASSLAVTSGSRNEQFF.

The V call is TRBV5-4, the J call TRBJ1-2; without DNA, the TCRdb call of TRBD1 cannot be checked. CDR1 and CDR2 (germline): SGHNT, YYREEE (reference sequence). The CDR3 covers 15 residues. The CDR3: CASSLAGTDNYGYTF.

The V gene is TRBV12-3 or TRBV12-4, the J gene TRBJ2-1; checking the TCRdb D call of TRBD2 is not possible without DNA. The CDR3 spans 15 residues. CDR3 in amino acids: CASSFRESMYNEQFF.

The chain joins TRBV7-6 to TRBJ2-1; the D gene TCRdb calls, TRBD1, cannot be checked with no DNA. The CDR3 is 15 residues long. The V gene's germline CDR1 is SGHVS and CDR2 FNYEAQ. This CDR3 reads CASSSGQGDFNEQFF.

V and J are TRBV12-3 or TRBV12-4 and TRBJ2-2; TCRdb names TRBD2, which stays unverified in the absence of DNA. The CDR3 is 15 amino acids. Here the CDR3 reads CASSLWWEGTGELFF.

The CDR3 loop is CASSLALPGDYGYTF. The chain couples TRBV12-3 or TRBV12-4 to TRBJ1-2. This CDR3 spans 15 amino acids.

The chain uses TRBV12-3 or TRBV12-4 and TRBJ2-3. The CDR3 contains 13 residues. CDR3 loop: CASRLDAADTQYF.

This chain's CDR3 is CASSQGEWGGQFF. The chain links TRBV3-1 to TRBJ2-1; the TCRdb call, TRBD1, lacks DNA for checking. Germline assignment: CDR1 LGHDT and CDR2 YNNKEL (reference sequence). CDR3 size: 13 residues.

This rearrangement joins TRBV12-3 or TRBV12-4 to TRBJ1-2; the TCRdb call, TRBD1, lacks DNA for checking. The CDR3 covers 15 residues. CDR3 loop: CASSPPIGANYGYTF.

CDR3 loop: CASSLWGQRTYTDTQYF. The chain combines TRBV6-2 or TRBV6-3 with TRBJ2-3; the D call of TRBD2 rests on TCRdb alone, since no DNA is present to check it. CDR3 length: 17 amino acids. Germline loops: CDR1 MNHEY, CDR2 SVGEGT.

The chain carries TRBV20-1 and TRBJ2-3; the D call of TRBD2 rests on TCRdb alone, since no DNA is present to check it. The CDR3 is made up of 17 amino acids. Germline V gene data show CDR1 as DFQATT and CDR2 as SNEGSKA (reference sequence). The CDR3: CSARVVLAGVNTDTQYF.